This T cell receptor (beta chain) was identified in a study of cytomegalovirus exposure and HLA in healthy donors. General study findings and limits: What TCR beta sequences reportedly achieved was accurate prediction of HLA-A and HLA-B alleles in most subjects.

V shed 0 bases and J 9 bases; nucleotides not matched to a gene: 11. CDR3 length: 17 amino acids. Germline CDR1 is MRHNA and CDR2 is SNTAGT. A word on this clone: Antigen unknown.

Researchers ran the PCR with 60 Vbeta and 13 Jbeta primers. Assay used: immunoSEQ multiplex PCR; TCRdb lists only in-frame clones, some missing. The repertoire holds about 120,000 clones, with 75% as singletons. Sequences were obtained from PBMCs. The rearrangement uses TRBV6-4 and TRBJ2-1; TRBD2 matches at 10 bases. The origin of this receptor is a woman between 40 and 55 years old in good health and CMV-seropositive. The CDR3 bases are TGTGCCAGCAGTGACTCGATCTTCCTAGCGGGAGCGGGTGAGCAGTTCTTC. Residues: CASSDSIFLAGAGEQFF.